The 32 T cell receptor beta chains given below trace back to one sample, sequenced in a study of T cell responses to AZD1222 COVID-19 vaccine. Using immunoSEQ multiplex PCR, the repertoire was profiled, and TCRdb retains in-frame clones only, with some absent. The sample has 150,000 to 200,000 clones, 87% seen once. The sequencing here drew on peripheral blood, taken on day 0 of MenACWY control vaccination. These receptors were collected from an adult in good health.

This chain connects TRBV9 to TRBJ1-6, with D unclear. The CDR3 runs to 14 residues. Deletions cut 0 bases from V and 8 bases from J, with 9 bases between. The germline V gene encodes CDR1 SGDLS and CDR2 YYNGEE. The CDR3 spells CASSVAMKDSPLHF. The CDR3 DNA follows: TGTGCCAGCAGCGTAGCTATGAAGGATTCACCCCTCCACTTT.

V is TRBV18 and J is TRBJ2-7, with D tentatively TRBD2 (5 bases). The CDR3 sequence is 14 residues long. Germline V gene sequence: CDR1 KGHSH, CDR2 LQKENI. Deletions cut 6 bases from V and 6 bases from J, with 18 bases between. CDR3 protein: CASSPDTPGGEQYF. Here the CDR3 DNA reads TGTGCCAGCTCTCCTGACACCCCCGGAGGCGAGCAGTACTTC.

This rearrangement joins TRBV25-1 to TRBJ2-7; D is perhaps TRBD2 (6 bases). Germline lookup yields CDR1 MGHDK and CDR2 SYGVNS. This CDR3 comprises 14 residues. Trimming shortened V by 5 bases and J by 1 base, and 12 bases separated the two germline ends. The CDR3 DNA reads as TGTGCCAGCAGTCCCCGGGACTCGTCCTACGAGCAGTACTTC. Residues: CASSPRDSSYEQYF.

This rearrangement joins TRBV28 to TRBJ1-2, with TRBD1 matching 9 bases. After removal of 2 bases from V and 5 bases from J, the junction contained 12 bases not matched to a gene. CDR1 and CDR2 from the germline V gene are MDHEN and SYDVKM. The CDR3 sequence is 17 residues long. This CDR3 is CASSLVVGGQGTYGYTF. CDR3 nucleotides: TGTGCCAGCAGTTTAGTGGTCGGGGGACAGGGCACTTATGGCTACACCTTC.

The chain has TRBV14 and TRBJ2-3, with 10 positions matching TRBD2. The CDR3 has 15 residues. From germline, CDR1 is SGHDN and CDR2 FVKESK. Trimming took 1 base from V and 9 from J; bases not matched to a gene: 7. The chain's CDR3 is CASSQGLAGRSTQYF. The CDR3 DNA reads TGTGCCAGCAGCCAAGGACTAGCGGGCCGTTCGACGCAGTATTTT.

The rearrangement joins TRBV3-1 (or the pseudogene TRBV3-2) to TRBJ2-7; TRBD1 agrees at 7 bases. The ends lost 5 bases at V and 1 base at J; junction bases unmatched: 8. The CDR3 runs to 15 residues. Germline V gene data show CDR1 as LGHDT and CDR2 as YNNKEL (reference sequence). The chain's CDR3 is CASSWGQPQSYEQYF. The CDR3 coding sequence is TGTGCCAGCAGCTGGGGACAGCCTCAATCCTACGAGCAGTACTTC.

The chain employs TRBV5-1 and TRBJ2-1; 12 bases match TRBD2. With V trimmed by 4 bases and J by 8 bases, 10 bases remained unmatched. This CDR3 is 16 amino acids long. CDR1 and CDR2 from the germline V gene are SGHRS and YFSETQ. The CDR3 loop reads CASSHRTSGKRDEQFF. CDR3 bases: TGCGCCAGCAGCCACCGGACTAGCGGGAAGAGAGATGAGCAGTTCTTC.

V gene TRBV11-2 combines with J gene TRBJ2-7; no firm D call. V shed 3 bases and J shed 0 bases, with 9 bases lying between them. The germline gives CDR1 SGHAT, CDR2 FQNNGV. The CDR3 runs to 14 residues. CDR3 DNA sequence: TGTGCCAGCAGCTTCGACACTGCCTCCTACGAGCAGTACTTC. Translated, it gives CASSFDTASYEQYF.

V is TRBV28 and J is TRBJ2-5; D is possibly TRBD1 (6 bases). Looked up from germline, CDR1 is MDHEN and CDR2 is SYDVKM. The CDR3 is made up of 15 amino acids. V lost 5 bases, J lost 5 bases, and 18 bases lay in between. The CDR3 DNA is TGTGCCAGCAGTCCCTTCCCTACAGGGCGGGAGACCCAGTACTTC. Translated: CASSPFPTGRETQYF. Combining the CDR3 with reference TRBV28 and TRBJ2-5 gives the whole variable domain DVKVTQSSRYLVKRTGEKVFLECVQDMDHENMFWYRQDPGLGLRLIYFSYDVKMKEKGDIPEGYSVSREKKERFSLILESASTNQTSMYLCASSPFPTGRETQYFGPGTRLLVL.

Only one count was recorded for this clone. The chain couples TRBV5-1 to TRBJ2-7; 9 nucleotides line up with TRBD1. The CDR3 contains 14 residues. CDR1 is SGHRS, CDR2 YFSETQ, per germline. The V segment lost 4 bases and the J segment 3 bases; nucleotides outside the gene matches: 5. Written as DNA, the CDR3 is TGCGCCAGCAGCCCGGGACAGGGCCACTACGAGCAGTACTTC. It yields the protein CASSPGQGHYEQYF. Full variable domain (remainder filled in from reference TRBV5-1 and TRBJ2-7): KAGVTQTPRYLIKTRGQQVTLSCSPISGHRSVSWYQQTPGQGLQFLFEYFSETQRNKGNFPGRFSGRQFSNSRSEMNVSTLELGDSALYLCASSPGQGHYEQYFGPGTRLTVT.

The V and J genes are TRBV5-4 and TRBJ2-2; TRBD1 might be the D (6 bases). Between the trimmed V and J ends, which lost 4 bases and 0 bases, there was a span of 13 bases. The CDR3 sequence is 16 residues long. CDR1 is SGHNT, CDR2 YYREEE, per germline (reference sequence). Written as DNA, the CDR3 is TGTGCCAGCAGCCCGGGACAAATGACGAACACCGGGGAGCTGTTTTTT. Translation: CASSPGQMTNTGELFF.

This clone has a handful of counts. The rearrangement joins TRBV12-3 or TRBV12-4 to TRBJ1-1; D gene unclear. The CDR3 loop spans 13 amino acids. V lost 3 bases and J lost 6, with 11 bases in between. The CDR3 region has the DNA TGTGCCAGCAGTTTTCGCACTCGGGCTGAAGCTTTCTTT. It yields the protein CASSFRTRAEAFF.

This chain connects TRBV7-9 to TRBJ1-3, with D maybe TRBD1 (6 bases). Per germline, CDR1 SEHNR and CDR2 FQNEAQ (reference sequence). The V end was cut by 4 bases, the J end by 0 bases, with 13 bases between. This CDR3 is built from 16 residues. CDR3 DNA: TGTGCCAGCAGCTCCCGGGACACGGTCTCTGGAAACACCATATATTTT. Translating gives CASSSRDTVSGNTIYF. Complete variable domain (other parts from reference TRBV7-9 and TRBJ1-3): DTGVSQNPRHKITKRGQNVTFRCDPISEHNRLYWYRQTLGQGPEFLTYFQNEAQLEKSRLLSDRFSAERPKGSFSTLEIQRTEQGDSAMYLCASSSRDTVSGNTIYFGEGSWLTVV.

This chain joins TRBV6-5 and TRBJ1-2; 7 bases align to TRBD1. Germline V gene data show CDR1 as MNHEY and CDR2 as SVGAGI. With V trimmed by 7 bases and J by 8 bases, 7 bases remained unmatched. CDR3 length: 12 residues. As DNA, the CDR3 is TGTGCCAGCATGGCAGGGGGGGACGGCTACACCTTC. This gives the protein CASMAGGDGYTF.

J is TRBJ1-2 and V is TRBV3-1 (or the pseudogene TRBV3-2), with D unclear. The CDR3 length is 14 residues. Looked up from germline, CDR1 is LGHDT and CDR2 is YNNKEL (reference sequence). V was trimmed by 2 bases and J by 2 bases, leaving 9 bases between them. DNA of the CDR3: TGTGCCAGCAGCCAAAATAGCCAAAACTATGGCTACACCTTC. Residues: CASSQNSQNYGYTF.

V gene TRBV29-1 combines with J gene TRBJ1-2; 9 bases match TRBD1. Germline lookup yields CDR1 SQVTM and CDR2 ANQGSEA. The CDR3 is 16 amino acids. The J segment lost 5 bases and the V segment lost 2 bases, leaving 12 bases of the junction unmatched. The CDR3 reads CSVEPFSGGTGYGYTF. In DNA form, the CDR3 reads TGCAGCGTTGAACCGTTCTCGGGCGGGACAGGGTATGGCTACACCTTC.

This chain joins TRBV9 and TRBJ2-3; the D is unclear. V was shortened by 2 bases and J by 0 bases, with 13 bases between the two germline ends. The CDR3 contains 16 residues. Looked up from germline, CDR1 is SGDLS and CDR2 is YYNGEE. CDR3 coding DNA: TGTGCCAGCAGCGTGCTAGATCAGACTAGCACAGATACGCAGTATTTT. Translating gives CASSVLDQTSTDTQYF.

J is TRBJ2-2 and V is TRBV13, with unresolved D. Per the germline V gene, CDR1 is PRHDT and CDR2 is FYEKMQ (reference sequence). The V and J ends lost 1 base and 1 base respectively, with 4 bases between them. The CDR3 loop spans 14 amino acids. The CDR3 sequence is CASSLDGNTGELFF. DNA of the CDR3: TGTGCCAGCAGCTTAGACGGGAACACCGGGGAGCTGTTTTTT.

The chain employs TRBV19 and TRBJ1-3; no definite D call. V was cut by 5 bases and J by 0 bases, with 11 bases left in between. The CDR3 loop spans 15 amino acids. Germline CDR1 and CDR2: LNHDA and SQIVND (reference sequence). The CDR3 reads CASSWQQTSGNTIYF. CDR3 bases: TGTGCCAGTAGTTGGCAGCAAACCTCTGGAAACACCATATATTTT.

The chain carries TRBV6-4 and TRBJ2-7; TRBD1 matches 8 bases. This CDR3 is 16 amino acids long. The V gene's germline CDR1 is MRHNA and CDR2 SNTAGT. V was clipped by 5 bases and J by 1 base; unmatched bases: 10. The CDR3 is CASSLSKRTGSYEQYF. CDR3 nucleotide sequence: TGTGCCAGCAGTCTCTCTAAGCGGACAGGGTCCTACGAGCAGTACTTC.

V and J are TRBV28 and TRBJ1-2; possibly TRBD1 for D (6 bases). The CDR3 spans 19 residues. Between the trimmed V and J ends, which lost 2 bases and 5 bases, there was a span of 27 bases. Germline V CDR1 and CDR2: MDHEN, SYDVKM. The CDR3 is CASSLIGSLTGGLRYGYTF. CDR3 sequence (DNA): TGTGCCAGCAGTTTAATAGGAAGCCTTACGGGGGGGCTTCGGTATGGCTACACCTTC.

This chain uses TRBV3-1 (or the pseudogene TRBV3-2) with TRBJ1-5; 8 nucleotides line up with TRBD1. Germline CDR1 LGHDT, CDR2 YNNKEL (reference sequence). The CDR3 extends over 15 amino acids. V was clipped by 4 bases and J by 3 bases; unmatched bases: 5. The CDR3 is CASSRGQGLNQPQHF. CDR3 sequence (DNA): TGTGCCAGCAGCCGAGGACAGGGCCTCAATCAGCCCCAGCATTTT.

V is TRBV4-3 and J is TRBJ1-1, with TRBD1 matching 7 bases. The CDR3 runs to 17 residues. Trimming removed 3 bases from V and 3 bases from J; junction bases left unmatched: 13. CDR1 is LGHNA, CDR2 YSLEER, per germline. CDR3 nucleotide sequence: TGCGCCAGCAGCCACGCCGTGGGGGCAGGGGGATACACTGAAGCTTTCTTT. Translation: CASSHAVGAGGYTEAFF.

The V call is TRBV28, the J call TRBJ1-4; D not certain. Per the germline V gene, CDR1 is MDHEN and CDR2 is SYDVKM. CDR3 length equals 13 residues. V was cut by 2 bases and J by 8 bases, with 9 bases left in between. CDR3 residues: CASSLTIREKLFF. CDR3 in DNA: TGTGCCAGCAGTTTAACCATTAGAGAAAAACTGTTTTTT.

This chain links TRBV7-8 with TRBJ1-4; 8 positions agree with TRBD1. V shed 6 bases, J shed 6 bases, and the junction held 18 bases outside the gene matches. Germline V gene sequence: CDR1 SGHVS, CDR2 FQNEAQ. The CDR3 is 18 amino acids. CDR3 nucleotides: TGTGCCAGCAGACACTATGGACAGGGTCGGTCAAGGGATGAAAAACTGTTTTTT. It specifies CASRHYGQGRSRDEKLFF.

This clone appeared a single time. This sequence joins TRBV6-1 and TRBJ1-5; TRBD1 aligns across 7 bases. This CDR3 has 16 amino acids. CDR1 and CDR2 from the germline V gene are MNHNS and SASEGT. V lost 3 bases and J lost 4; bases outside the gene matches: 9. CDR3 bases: TGTGCCAGCAGTGAGCTACAGGGGCTCCGAAATCAGCCCCAGCATTTT. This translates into CASSELQGLRNQPQHF.

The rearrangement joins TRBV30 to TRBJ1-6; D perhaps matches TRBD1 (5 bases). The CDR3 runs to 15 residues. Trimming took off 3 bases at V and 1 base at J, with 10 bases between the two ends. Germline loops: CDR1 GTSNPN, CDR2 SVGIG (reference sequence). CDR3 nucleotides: TGTGCCTGGAGAGACGGGGGATCCTATAATTCACCCCTCCACTTT. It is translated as CAWRDGGSYNSPLHF.

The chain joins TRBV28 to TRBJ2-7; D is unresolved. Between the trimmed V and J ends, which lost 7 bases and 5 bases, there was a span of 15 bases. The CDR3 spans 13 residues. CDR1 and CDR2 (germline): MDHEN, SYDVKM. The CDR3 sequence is CASTSRLSNEQYF. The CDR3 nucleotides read TGTGCCAGCACCTCCCGGTTAAGCAACGAGCAGTACTTC.

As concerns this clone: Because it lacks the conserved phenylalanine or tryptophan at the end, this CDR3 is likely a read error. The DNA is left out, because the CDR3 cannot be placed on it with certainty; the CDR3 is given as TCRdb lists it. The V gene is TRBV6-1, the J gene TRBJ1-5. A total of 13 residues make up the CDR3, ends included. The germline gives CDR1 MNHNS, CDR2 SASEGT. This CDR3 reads CASSERETGSIVS.

The CDR3 nucleotides are TGCGCCAGCAGCCACACTGTGAGCTCCTATAATTCACCCCTCCACTTT. Residues: CASSHTVSSYNSPLHF. The chain is built from TRBV4-1 and TRBJ1-6; D unresolved. V lost 3 bases and J lost 0, with 9 bases in between. The germline V gene encodes CDR1 MGHRA and CDR2 YSYEKL. CDR3 length: 16 amino acids.

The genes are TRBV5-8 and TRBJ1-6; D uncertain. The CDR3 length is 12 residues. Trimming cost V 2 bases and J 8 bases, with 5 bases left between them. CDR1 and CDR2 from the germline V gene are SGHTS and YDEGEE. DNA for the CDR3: TGTGCCAGCAGCTTTACTGATTCACCCCTCCACTTT. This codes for CASSFTDSPLHF.

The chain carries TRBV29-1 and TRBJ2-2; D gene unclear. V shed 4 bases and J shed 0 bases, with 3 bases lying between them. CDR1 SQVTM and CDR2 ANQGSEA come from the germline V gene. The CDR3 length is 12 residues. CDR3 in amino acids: CSVGANTGELFF. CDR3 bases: TGCAGCGTTGGGGCGAACACCGGGGAGCTGTTTTTT.